This T cell receptor beta chain emerged from a study of beta chain features in type 1 diabetes. Expressed TCRB transcripts were sequenced after all isolated RNA was converted to cDNA. Sequencing was performed with immunoSEQ multiplex PCR; in TCRdb, only in-frame clones are kept and a portion is missing. The data hold a few hundred thousand clones, with around an eighth observed a single time. Turning to this clone: What it recognizes is unknown.

Study-wide points: All four CD4+ subsets from Type 1 diabetes patients carried moderately but significantly shorter TCRB CDR3s.

Germline CDR1 SEHNR, CDR2 FQNEAQ (reference sequence). The CDR3 has 12 amino acids. The trim removed 7 bases at V and 8 bases at J, leaving 5 bases unmatched. The rearrangement links TRBV7-9 to TRBJ1-2, with TRBD1 identical over 9 bases. The sequenced sample consisted of naive CD4+ T cells from blood. This receptor was identified in a woman aged 18-29 years with type 1 diabetes. The CDR3 coding sequence is TGTGCCAGCACCGAGACAGGGGGAGGCTACACCTTC. It codes for CASTETGGGYTF.